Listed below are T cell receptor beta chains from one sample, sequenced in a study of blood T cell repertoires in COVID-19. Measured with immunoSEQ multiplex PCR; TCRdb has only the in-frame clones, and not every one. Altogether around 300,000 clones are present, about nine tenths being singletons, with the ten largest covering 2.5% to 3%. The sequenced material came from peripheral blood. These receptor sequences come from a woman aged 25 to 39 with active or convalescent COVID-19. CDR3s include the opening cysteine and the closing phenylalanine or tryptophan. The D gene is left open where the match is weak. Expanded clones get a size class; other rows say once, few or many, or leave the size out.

CDR3nt: TGTGCCAGCAGCCAAATGACTGCCCTCCTTACCTCTGGAAACACCATATATTTT; CDR3aa: CASSQMTALLTSGNTIYF; abundance: -; d_gene: -; v_gene: TRBV5-5; j_gene: TRBJ1-3
CDR3nt: TGCGCCAGCAGCCGTAGTGGGGCCAGCTATGGCTACACCTTC; CDR3aa: CASSRSGASYGYTF; abundance: -; d_gene: -; v_gene: TRBV5-1; j_gene: TRBJ1-2
CDR3nt: TGTGCCAGTAACACCGGGACTGCCCTGGGCAATCAGCCCCAGCATTTT; CDR3aa: CASNTGTALGNQPQHF; abundance: -; d_gene: -; v_gene: TRBV19; j_gene: TRBJ1-5
CDR3nt: TGTGCCTGGAGGCGTGTATTCAGGGAAAAGCCCCAGCATTTT; CDR3aa: CAWRRVFREKPQHF; abundance: once; d_gene: -; v_gene: TRBV30; j_gene: TRBJ1-5
CDR3nt: TGTGCCAGCAGTGGCACTGGACAGGGGAACTATGGCTACACCTTC; CDR3aa: CASSGTGQGNYGYTF; abundance: -; d_gene: TRBD1; v_gene: TRBV2; j_gene: TRBJ1-2
CDR3nt: TGTGCCACCGGGAGAGGATCCTACAATGAGCAGTTCTTC; CDR3aa: CATGRGSYNEQFF; abundance: -; d_gene: -; v_gene: TRBV4-2; j_gene: TRBJ2-1
CDR3nt: TGTGCCAGCTCACAAGGACAGGACTATGGCTACACCTTC; CDR3aa: CASSQGQDYGYTF; abundance: -; d_gene: TRBD1; v_gene: TRBV18; j_gene: TRBJ1-2
CDR3nt: TGTGCCAGCAGTGATGTGGGGCTAGCGGGAAACACCGGGGAGCTGTTTTTT; CDR3aa: CASSDVGLAGNTGELFF; abundance: -; d_gene: TRBD2; v_gene: TRBV2; j_gene: TRBJ2-2
CDR3nt: TGTGCCATCAGCCCTAGCGGGGGGAATCAAGAGACCCAGTACTTC; CDR3aa: CAISPSGGNQETQYF; abundance: -; d_gene: TRBD2; v_gene: TRBV10-3; j_gene: TRBJ2-5
CDR3nt: TGCGCCAGCAGCCTGCAACCGGGCGGGGCTGTTAACACCATATATTTT; CDR3aa: CASSLQPGGAVNTIYF; abundance: -; d_gene: -; v_gene: TRBV5-1; j_gene: TRBJ1-3
CDR3nt: TGTGCCAGCAGGGAGGGACAGGGCCCCCTCTTTCCCCAGTACTTC; CDR3aa: CASREGQGPLFPQYF; abundance: -; d_gene: TRBD1; v_gene: TRBV2; j_gene: TRBJ2-5
CDR3nt: TGCGCCAGCAGCGAAGGTCCCGGGACAGGGGACTACGAGCAGTACTTC; CDR3aa: CASSEGPGTGDYEQYF; abundance: -; d_gene: TRBD1; v_gene: TRBV5-1; j_gene: TRBJ2-7
CDR3nt: TGTGCCAGCAGCCAAGATCGGACGGGGGGCCATGAGACCCAGTACTTC; CDR3aa: CASSQDRTGGHETQYF; abundance: -; d_gene: -; v_gene: TRBV3-1/TRBV3-2; j_gene: TRBJ2-5
CDR3nt: TGTGCCAGCAGCTTGGGTGGGACTAGCGGGCAAGAGACCCAGTACTTC; CDR3aa: CASSLGGTSGQETQYF; abundance: -; d_gene: TRBD2; v_gene: TRBV5-4; j_gene: TRBJ2-5
CDR3nt: TGTGCCAGCAGTACCCCCGGGGGGGATCAGCCCCAGCATTTT; CDR3aa: CASSTPGGDQPQHF; abundance: -; d_gene: -; v_gene: TRBV6-6; j_gene: TRBJ1-5
CDR3nt: TGTGCCGTCGCGGGGCCGGGGAACACTGAAGCTTTCTTT; CDR3aa: CAVAGPGNTEAFF; abundance: -; d_gene: -; v_gene: TRBV6-4; j_gene: TRBJ1-1
CDR3nt: TGCAGCGTTGATCGCGGGGGGGCCAATACGCAGTATTTT; CDR3aa: CSVDRGGANTQYF; abundance: once; d_gene: TRBD2; v_gene: TRBV29-1; j_gene: TRBJ2-3
CDR3nt: TGTGCCAGCAGTTTAGCGGGGGGCTCCTACGAGCAGTACTTC; CDR3aa: CASSLAGGSYEQYF; abundance: -; d_gene: TRBD2; v_gene: TRBV6-5; j_gene: TRBJ2-7
CDR3nt: TGTGCCAGCAGGGAACTAGCGGGGGGAACGAAAGAGACCCAGTACTTC; CDR3aa: CASRELAGGTKETQYF; abundance: -; d_gene: TRBD2; v_gene: TRBV6-6; j_gene: TRBJ2-5
CDR3nt: TGTGCCATCAGGGGTCGGGAGGCTTGGTCCTACGAGCAGTACTTC; CDR3aa: CAIRGREAWSYEQYF; abundance: -; d_gene: TRBD2; v_gene: TRBV10-3; j_gene: TRBJ2-7
CDR3nt: TGTGCCAGCACCACAAATAATTCACCCCTCCACTTT; CDR3aa: CASTTNNSPLHF; abundance: -; d_gene: -; v_gene: TRBV12-3/TRBV12-4; j_gene: TRBJ1-6
CDR3nt: TGCGCCAGCAGCCAAGTAACAGGGCCCGGCTACACCTTC; CDR3aa: CASSQVTGPGYTF; abundance: -; d_gene: -; v_gene: TRBV4-1; j_gene: TRBJ1-2
CDR3nt: TGTGCCAGCAGTGAAAACGTACTCATGAACACTGAAGCTTTCTTT; CDR3aa: CASSENVLMNTEAFF; abundance: -; d_gene: -; v_gene: TRBV6-1; j_gene: TRBJ1-1
CDR3nt: TGCGCCAGCAGCTTAGAGGGGACAGTAGATACGCAGTATTTT; CDR3aa: CASSLEGTVDTQYF; abundance: few; d_gene: TRBD1; v_gene: TRBV5-1; j_gene: TRBJ2-3
CDR3nt: TGTGCCAGCAGCTTGGGAACCCGGGGTCTCGGCATTCAGTACTTC; CDR3aa: CASSLGTRGLGIQYF; abundance: -; d_gene: -; v_gene: TRBV5-6; j_gene: TRBJ2-4
CDR3nt: TGTGCCAGCAGTGAAGCGCGCGTCACAGATACGCAGTATTTT; CDR3aa: CASSEARVTDTQYF; abundance: -; d_gene: -; v_gene: TRBV6-1; j_gene: TRBJ2-3
CDR3nt: TGTGCCAGCAGCCCCCGACAAATACCCTACGAGCAGTACTTC; CDR3aa: CASSPRQIPYEQYF; abundance: -; d_gene: -; v_gene: TRBV9; j_gene: TRBJ2-7
CDR3nt: TGTGCCAGCAGCTCCGCCCGGGGGTCTGGCTATGGCTACACCTTC; CDR3aa: CASSSARGSGYGYTF; abundance: -; d_gene: -; v_gene: TRBV5-6; j_gene: TRBJ1-2
CDR3nt: TGTGCCAGCAGTTTATACAGAATTTCCGGGGAGCTGTTTTTT; CDR3aa: CASSLYRISGELFF; abundance: -; d_gene: -; v_gene: TRBV27; j_gene: TRBJ2-2